This T cell receptor (beta chain) appears in the sequencing data of a study of blood T cell repertoires in COVID-19. Whole-study context: Samples of COVID-19 (acute and convalescent) were obtained from the United States, Italy and Spain. T cells, B-cell-depleted T cells, or PBMCs provided the cDNA or gDNA that served as material.

Researchers sorted participants into cohorts using their self-reported clinical history. Original analysis: Reference gene primer amplification yielded estimated nucleated cell counts. Here immunoSEQ multiplex PCR was the method, and the copy in TCRdb shows in-frame clones only, minus some. The D gene and trimming were derived from the DNA, and the V and J assignments and clone size from that table. This sample has about 180,000 clones; around 85% occur once, and the top ten carry 5% to 8%. Germline V lookup: CDR1 MNHEY, CDR2 SMNVEV (reference sequence). The CDR3 runs to 15 residues. Trimming cost V 2 bases and J 3 bases, with 14 bases left between them.

This TCR was recovered from a man in his forties who had recovered from COVID-19. The V and J genes are TRBV27 and TRBJ2-7, with D tentatively TRBD1 (6 bases). The sample taken for sequencing was PBMCs or T cells enriched from blood (not recorded which). The CDR3, as DNA: TGTGCCAGCAGTTTAGGCCCCGGACAGTTCTACGAGCAGTACTTC. This sequence encodes CASSLGPGQFYEQYF.